This T cell receptor (beta chain) was identified during a study of shared clonotypes between healthy human individuals. This clone was recorded only once. Here immunoSEQ multiplex PCR was the method, and the copy in TCRdb shows in-frame clones only, minus some. Among roughly 1,000,000 clones listed, around 82% were seen once. Sequenced sample: memory CD4+ T cells from PBMCs. The sample's subset: CD45RA-negative fraction. The TCR sequence derives from a man between 18 and 35 years old in good health. Some clones in this sample may be carry-over from other donors' samples.

The DNA for the CDR3 is TGTGCCAGCAGCTCTAGGACAGGGGCGTTTACCGGGGAGCTGTTTTTT. It yields the protein CASSSRTGAFTGELFF. V usage is TRBV5-4 and J usage is TRBJ2-2, with 9 bases that match TRBD1. The CDR3 is made up of 16 amino acids. Germline trimming cut 3 bases from V and 5 bases from J; bases unmatched to any gene: 8. CDR1 and CDR2 (germline): SGHNT, YYREEE (reference sequence).